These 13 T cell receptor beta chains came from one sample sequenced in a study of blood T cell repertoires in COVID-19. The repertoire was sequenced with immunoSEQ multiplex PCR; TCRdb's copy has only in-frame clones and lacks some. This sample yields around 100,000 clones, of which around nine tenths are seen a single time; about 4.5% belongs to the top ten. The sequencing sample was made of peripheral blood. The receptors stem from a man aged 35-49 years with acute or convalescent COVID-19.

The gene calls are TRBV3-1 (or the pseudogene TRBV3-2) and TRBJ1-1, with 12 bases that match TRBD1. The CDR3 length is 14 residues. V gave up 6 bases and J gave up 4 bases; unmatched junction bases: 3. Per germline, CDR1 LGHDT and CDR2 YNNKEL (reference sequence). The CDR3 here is CASRRGQGATEAFF. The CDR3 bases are TGTGCCAGCAGACGGGGACAGGGGGCCACTGAAGCTTTCTTT.

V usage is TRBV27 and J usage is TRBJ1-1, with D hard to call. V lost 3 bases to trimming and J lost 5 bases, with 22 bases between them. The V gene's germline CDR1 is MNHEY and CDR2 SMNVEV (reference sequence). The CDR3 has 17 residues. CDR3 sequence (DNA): TGTGCCAGCAGTTTTGGTTCTGGCGCAGGCCGTTTGACTGAAGCTTTCTTT. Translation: CASSFGSGAGRLTEAFF.

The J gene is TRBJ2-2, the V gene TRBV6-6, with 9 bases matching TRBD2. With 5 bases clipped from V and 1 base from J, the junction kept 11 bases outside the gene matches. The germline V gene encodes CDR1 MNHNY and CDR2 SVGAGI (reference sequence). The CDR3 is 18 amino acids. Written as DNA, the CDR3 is TGTGCCAGCAGTCCGCCCTTAGCGGGAGTAATGAACACCGGGGAGCTGTTTTTT. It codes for CASSPPLAGVMNTGELFF.

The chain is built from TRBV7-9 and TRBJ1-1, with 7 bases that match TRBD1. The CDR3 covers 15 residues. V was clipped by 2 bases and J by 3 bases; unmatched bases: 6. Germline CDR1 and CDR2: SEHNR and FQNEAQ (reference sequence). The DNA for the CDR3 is TGTGCCAGCAGCTTATCGACAGGGTGGGACACTGAAGCTTTCTTT. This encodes CASSLSTGWDTEAFF.

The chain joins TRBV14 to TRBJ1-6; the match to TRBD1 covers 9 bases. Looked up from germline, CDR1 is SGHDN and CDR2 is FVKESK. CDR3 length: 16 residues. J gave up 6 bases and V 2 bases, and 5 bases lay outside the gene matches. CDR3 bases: TGTGCCAGCAGCCAAAGGAACAGGGGGCCTAATTCACCCCTCCACTTT. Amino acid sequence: CASSQRNRGPNSPLHF.

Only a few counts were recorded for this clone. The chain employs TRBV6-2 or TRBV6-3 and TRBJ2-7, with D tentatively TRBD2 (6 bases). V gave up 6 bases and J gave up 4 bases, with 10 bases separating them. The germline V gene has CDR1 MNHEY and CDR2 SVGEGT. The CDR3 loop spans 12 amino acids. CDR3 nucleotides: TGTGCCAGCAGCCTTGCGGGGTACGAGCAGTACTTC. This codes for CASSLAGYEQYF.

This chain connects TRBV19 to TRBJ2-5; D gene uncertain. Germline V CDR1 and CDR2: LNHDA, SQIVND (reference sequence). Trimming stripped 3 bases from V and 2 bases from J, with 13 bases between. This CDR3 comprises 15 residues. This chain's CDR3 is CASSIHNGRQETQYF. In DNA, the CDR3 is TGTGCCAGTAGTATTCACAATGGCAGGCAAGAGACCCAGTACTTC.

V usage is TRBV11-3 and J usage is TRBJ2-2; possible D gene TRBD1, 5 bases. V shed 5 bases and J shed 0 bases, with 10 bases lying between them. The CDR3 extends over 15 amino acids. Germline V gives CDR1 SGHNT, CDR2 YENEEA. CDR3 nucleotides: TGTGCCAGCAGCCCCGACAGAGCGAACACCGGGGAGCTGTTTTTT. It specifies CASSPDRANTGELFF. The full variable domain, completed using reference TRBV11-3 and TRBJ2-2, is EAGVVQSPRYKIIEKKQPVAFWCNPISGHNTLYWYLQNLGQGPELLIRYENEEAVDDSQLPKDRFSAERLKGVDSTLKIQPAELGDSAVYLCASSPDRANTGELFFGEGSRLTVL.

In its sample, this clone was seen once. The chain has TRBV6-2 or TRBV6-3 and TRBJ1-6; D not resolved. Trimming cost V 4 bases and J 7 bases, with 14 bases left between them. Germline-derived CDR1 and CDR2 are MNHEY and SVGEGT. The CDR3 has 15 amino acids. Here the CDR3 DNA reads TGTGCCAGCAGTTCCCCGCCGGGTCGCAATTCACCCCTCCACTTT. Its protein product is CASSSPPGRNSPLHF.

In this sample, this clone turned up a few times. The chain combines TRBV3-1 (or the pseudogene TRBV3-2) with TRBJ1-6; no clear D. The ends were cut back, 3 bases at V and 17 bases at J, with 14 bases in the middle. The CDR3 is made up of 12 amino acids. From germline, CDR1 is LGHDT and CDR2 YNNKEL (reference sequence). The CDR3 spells CASSQDARAFHF. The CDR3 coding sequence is TGTGCCAGCAGCCAGGATGCGCGAGCGTTCCACTTT.

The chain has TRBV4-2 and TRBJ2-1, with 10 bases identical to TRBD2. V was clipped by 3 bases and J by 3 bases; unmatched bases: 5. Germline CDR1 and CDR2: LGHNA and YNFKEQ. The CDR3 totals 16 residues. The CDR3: CASSQATSGVYNEQFF. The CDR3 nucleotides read TGTGCCAGCAGCCAGGCAACTAGCGGGGTCTACAATGAGCAGTTCTTC.

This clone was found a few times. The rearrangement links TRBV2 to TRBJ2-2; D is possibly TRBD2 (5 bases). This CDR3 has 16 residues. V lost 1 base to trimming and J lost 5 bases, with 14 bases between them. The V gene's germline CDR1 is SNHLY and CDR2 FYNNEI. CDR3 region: CASSEGLRGMTGELFF. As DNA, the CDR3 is TGTGCCAGCAGTGAAGGACTTCGGGGTATGACCGGGGAGCTGTTTTTT. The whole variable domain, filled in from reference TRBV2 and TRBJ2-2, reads EPEVTQTPSHQVTQMGQEVILRCVPISNHLYFYWYRQILGQKVEFLVSFYNNEISEKSEIFDDQFSVERPDGSNFTLKIRSTKLEDSAMYFCASSEGLRGMTGELFFGEGSRLTVL.

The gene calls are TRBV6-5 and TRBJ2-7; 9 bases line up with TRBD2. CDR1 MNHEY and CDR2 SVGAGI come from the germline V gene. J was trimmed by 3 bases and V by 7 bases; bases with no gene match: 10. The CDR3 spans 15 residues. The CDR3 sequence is CASTTTTSGGYEQYF. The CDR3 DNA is TGTGCCAGCACAACGACGACTAGCGGAGGCTACGAGCAGTACTTC.